The 10 T cell receptor beta chains reported below all come from one sample, sequenced in a study of T cell changes during pregnancy in multiple sclerosis. Only in-frame clones appear in the TCRdb table, and some are missing; sequencing was by immunoSEQ multiplex PCR. In the table there are about 79,000 clones, approximately 90% of which are singletons. This specimen was CD4+ T cells from peripheral blood mononuclear cells, taken in the second trimester of pregnancy. These receptors were collected from a female donor with multiple sclerosis, enrolled in a pregnancy study.

This clone appeared a single time. The gene calls are TRBV7-2 and TRBJ2-2; D might be TRBD2 (6 bases). The CDR3 length is 15 residues. Trimming pared 5 bases from V and 1 base from J, leaving 11 bases between. Germline V gives CDR1 SGHTA, CDR2 FQGNSA. CDR3 sequence: CASSPMGGNTGELFF. In DNA, the CDR3 is TGTGCCAGCAGCCCCATGGGGGGGAACACCGGGGAGCTGTTTTTT.

This chain connects TRBV6-1 to TRBJ2-1; a weak D match, TRBD1 (6 bases). CDR1 MNHNS and CDR2 SASEGT come from the germline V gene. Trimming cost V 11 bases and J 6 bases, with 11 bases left between them. The CDR3 is 11 residues long. In nucleotides, the CDR3 is TGTGCCTCACAGGGCTCCAATGAGCAGTTCTTC. It codes for CASQGSNEQFF.

This clone was seen a handful of times. The V gene is TRBV4-1, the J gene TRBJ1-2; D is unclear. CDR1 and CDR2 from the germline V gene are MGHRA and YSYEKL. The CDR3 contains 12 residues. V was pared by 3 bases and J by 2 bases, with 4 bases between. The CDR3 region has the DNA TGCGCCAGCAGCCAGTCGAACTATGGCTACACCTTC. This translates into CASSQSNYGYTF.

The V call is TRBV6-6, the J call TRBJ2-3; weak D call: TRBD1 (6 bases). Germline CDR1 and CDR2: MNHNY and SVGAGI (reference sequence). Trimming left V 4 bases short and J 5 bases short, with 10 bases between. This CDR3 has 13 residues. The CDR3, as DNA: TGTGCCAGCAGTTCGAGGGGGAGAGATACGCAGTATTTT. The encoded protein is CASSSRGRDTQYF.

This clone was seen a handful of times. This sequence joins TRBV7-8 and TRBJ1-2; 7 nucleotides line up with TRBD1. Trimming at V came to 1 base and at J to 8 bases, leaving 1 base not matched to a gene. The CDR3 is 12 amino acids. Looked up from germline, CDR1 is SGHVS and CDR2 is FQNEAQ. The CDR3 coding sequence is TGTGCCAGCAGCTTAGACAGGGGCGGCTACACCTTC. This sequence encodes CASSLDRGGYTF.

This clone was found a few times. This rearrangement joins TRBV20-1 to TRBJ2-1, with TRBD2 as a possible D gene (6 bases). This CDR3 is built from 11 residues. V gave up 6 bases and J gave up 7 bases, with 10 bases separating them. Germline V gene sequence: CDR1 DFQATT, CDR2 SNEGSKA (reference sequence). The CDR3 region is CSARLVNEQFF. Here the CDR3 DNA reads TGCAGTGCGAGACTAGTGAATGAGCAGTTCTTC.

The J gene is TRBJ2-5, the V gene TRBV4-1; 7 bases align to TRBD1. CDR3 size: 15 residues. Germline CDR1 MGHRA, CDR2 YSYEKL. With V trimmed by 3 bases and J by 5 bases, 9 bases remained unmatched. CDR3 coding DNA: TGCGCCAGCAGCCAGCTCTCAGGGGGAATCGAGACCCAGTACTTC. Protein sequence: CASSQLSGGIETQYF.

CDR3 residues: CASSSGVLKGGNQPQHF. CDR3 bases: TGTGCCAGCAGCTCAGGGGTCTTGAAAGGTGGCAATCAGCCCCAGCATTTT. The chain joins TRBV5-8 to TRBJ1-5; a weak D match, TRBD1 (6 bases). This CDR3 has 17 amino acids. Trimming pared 3 bases from V and 2 bases from J, leaving 18 bases between. CDR1 and CDR2 (germline): SGHTS, YDEGEE.

The chain employs TRBV27 and TRBJ2-3, with TRBD1 as a possible D gene (6 bases). Germline lookup yields CDR1 MNHEY and CDR2 SMNVEV (reference sequence). This CDR3 is 16 amino acids long. V lost 3 bases and J lost 2, with 15 bases in between. Here the CDR3 DNA reads TGTGCCAGCAGTTTCATAAGGGGACAAAACACAGATACGCAGTATTTT. Protein: CASSFIRGQNTDTQYF.

V and J are TRBV9 and TRBJ2-1; D perhaps matches TRBD2 (5 bases). The CDR3 is made up of 15 amino acids. Germline loops: CDR1 SGDLS, CDR2 YYNGEE. V gave up 0 bases and J gave up 5 bases, with 12 bases separating them. CDR3 residues: CASSVDLGLNNEQFF. As DNA, the CDR3 is TGTGCCAGCAGCGTAGATCTAGGACTCAACAATGAGCAGTTCTTC.